This T cell receptor beta chain was sequenced in a study of shared clonotypes between healthy human individuals (dated by TCRdb to about 2020). As for the study more broadly: A couple of women and a few men aged 18 to 49 years were included in the cohort. To estimate repertoire size and how much clonotypes are shared between individuals, the study performed deep sequencing of blood TCR repertoires from a handful of healthy adults. For each donor, three plates each were used for CD4 naive and CD4 memory, two plates were used for CD8 naive, and one plate was used for CD8 memory. Each donor's leukapheresis produced roughly between roughly 0.94 and 9.5 billion PBMCs. Libraries were prepared and TCR repertoires were sequenced by different laboratories using diverse techniques, in order to increase sequencing depth and limit assay-specific biases.

Here is what the overall study found, with its caveats: Higher generation probabilities were observed for clonotypes shared by all four sorted-subset donors than for non-shared clonotypes. Sampling was limited to blood, and TCR repertoires in tissue likely differ from TCR repertoires in blood. Based on pairwise subsampling, the degree of clonotype sharing among donors was expected to be affected by sequencing depth. Rarefaction of sorted-subset datasets indicated incomplete sequencing despite the large sequencing depth. Because the study included only a small number of donors, the genetic and exposure-history diversity represented was limited. Naive subsets generally had larger estimated clonotype richness than memory subsets. Sharing across a handful of donors was observed for about 5% of naive CD4, less than 4% of naive CD8, 2% to 2.5% of memory CD4, and around 0.42% of memory CD8 clonotypes.

CD8 naive samples consisted of CD45RO-negative cells that were positively selected for CCR7, yielding a CD45RA+CCR7+ population without TemRA cells. Healthy HIV-negative adults with no recently reported acute infections or vaccinations were included as donors. Only Caucasian adults living in Nashville, Tennessee, USA were represented among the donors. Blood was collected by leukapheresis, and PBMCs were isolated by Ficoll-Histopaque density gradient centrifugation and then cryopreserved in liquid nitrogen vapor phase. Analytical flow cytometry was used to check the purity and quantity of each magnetically sorted T cell population. Genomic DNA was isolated from every sorted fraction and measured by UV absorbance on a Nanodrop 2000c. Regarding this clone: This receptor's antigen is unknown. No per-base quality is available; no much larger clone lies one base away.

TCR CDR3 regions were amplified from genomic DNA by multiplex PCR using the deep immunoSEQ assay. Extracted genomic DNA from each cell subset was spread evenly across all wells of several immunoSEQ 96-well plates, with each plate serving as a replicate. For sorted subsets, each replicate PCR was loaded with roughly 0.2 ug genomic DNA, equivalent to 25,000 to 35,000 T cell genomes. The purified libraries were quantified using a Qubit 3.0 fluorometer, sized with a Bioanalyzer 2100, and then quantified again using the KAPA Library Quantification kit. A separate single-read 150-cycle Illumina NextSeq 550 flow cell was used to sequence each immunoSEQ 96-well plate. From the authors' description of their analysis: Because only junctional sequences without quality scores were contained in the immunoSEQ output, filtering matching that applied to full-length reads could not be performed. To assign V/J genes and CDR3, sequences were annotated against IMGT germline references using PyIR, a Python wrapper for IgBLAST v1.9. Reads with weak V/J assignments (E-value above 1e-6), missing CDR3, stop codons, out-of-frame junctions, or ambiguous translated residues were removed. V3J clonotypes were defined as sequences sharing the same inferred V gene, J gene, and CDR3 amino acid sequence. The percentage overlap between two repertoires was calculated by dividing the number of shared unique clonotypes by the size of the smaller repertoire. Richness of each repertoire was evaluated using RTK rarefaction, the Chao1 estimator, and Recon v2.1 estimates of unobserved clonotypes. Generation probabilities for all TCRbeta clonotypes obtained by the gDNA method from a handful of donors were computed using OLGA. The table comes from immuneACCESS by way of TCRdb, which keeps in-frame sequences with V and J called. Part of the clones is missing from these tables; in studies checked, under half for an unresolved V gene and the rest for unknown reasons. V and J calls plus clone size are reproduced from that table; the DNA served to infer D and trimming. The sample table holds hundreds of thousands of clones, of which about 96% were seen once. The ten largest clones represent approximately 0.12% of the sample.

Taken from the germline V gene (reference sequence), the CDR1 and CDR2 loops are SGHNT and YYREEE. CDR3 length: 14 amino acids, cysteine to phenylalanine. Only the CDR3 DNA is retained, 42 bases long and in frame from the first base. V is clipped by 1 base and J by 0 bases, and the sequence between their germline boundaries is 7 bases long. Rearrangement joined TRBV5-4 to TRBJ2-5; TRBD2 is perhaps the D gene, given 5 matching bases. Sequences were obtained from naive CD8+ T cells sorted from blood. The cell subset or site label, read with the paper, signifies: CD45RA+CCR7+. This TCR was recovered from a woman aged 25 to 39 in good health. Here the CDR3 is given as CASSLRGYQETQYF. The DNA sequence follows: TGTGCCAGCAGCTTGAGAGGGTACCAAGAGACCCAGTACTTC.